These 26 T cell receptor beta chains were sequenced from one sample in a study of blood T cell repertoires in COVID-19. Data came from immunoSEQ multiplex PCR; TCRdb stores just in-frame clones and leaves some out. The sample has around 75,000 clones; about 90% are singletons. Source material: peripheral blood. The receptors here all came from a human donor in a cohort sampled during active COVID-19.

This clone was recorded at least ten times. This sequence joins TRBV29-1 and TRBJ1-2, with D unclear. Trimming left V 5 bases short and J 5 bases short, with 12 bases between. CDR1 and CDR2 from the germline V gene are SQVTM and ANQGSEA. The CDR3 spans 12 residues. CDR3 DNA: TGCAGCGTTCAGGAGGGTGGGTATGGCTACACCTTC. This translates into CSVQEGGYGYTF.

This chain connects TRBV7-2 to TRBJ2-7, with a possible D match to TRBD2 (6 bases). Per germline, CDR1 SGHTA and CDR2 FQGNSA. V was cut by 6 bases and J by 5 bases, with 14 bases left in between. This CDR3 has 13 amino acids. The CDR3 region has the DNA TGTGCCAGCAGTCAACCGGGGGTCCACGAGCAGTACTTC. Protein: CASSQPGVHEQYF.

V and J are TRBV6-5 and TRBJ2-1; the D gene is possibly TRBD2 (6 bases). Trimming removed 2 bases at V and 7 bases at J, with 9 bases between. CDR3 length: 13 residues. Germline CDR1 and CDR2: MNHEY and SVGAGI. The DNA of the CDR3 is TGTGCCAGCAGTTACGCGAGCGGGAATGAGCAGTTCTTC. This encodes CASSYASGNEQFF.

The chain couples TRBV2 to TRBJ2-3; tentative D call: TRBD2 (6 bases). CDR1 and CDR2 from the germline V gene are SNHLY and FYNNEI. The CDR3 length is 15 residues. With 5 bases removed from V and 2 bases from J, the gap between germline ends came to 14 bases. CDR3 amino acids: CASSRGGILTDTQYF. CDR3 DNA: TGTGCCAGCAGTCGGGGCGGGATCCTCACAGATACGCAGTATTTT.

This clone was seen once. This chain uses TRBV7-6 with TRBJ1-6; D is unresolved. The CDR3 totals 14 residues. V lost 2 bases and J 6 bases, leaving 8 bases between the germline ends. Per the germline V gene, CDR1 is SGHVS and CDR2 is FNYEAQ. The CDR3 is CASSLFGSNSPLHF. The DNA of the CDR3 is TGTGCCAGCAGCTTATTCGGGAGTAATTCACCCCTCCACTTT.

This chain connects TRBV9 to TRBJ1-5; D is unclear. This CDR3 comprises 14 residues. Germline-derived CDR1 and CDR2 are SGDLS and YYNGEE. Trimming stripped 2 bases from V and 1 base from J, with 7 bases between. CDR3 residues: CASSVGQSNQPQHF. The CDR3, as DNA: TGTGCCAGCAGCGTTGGCCAAAGCAATCAGCCCCAGCATTTT.

The rearrangement joins TRBV9 to TRBJ2-7, with D uncertain. Trimming stripped 4 bases from V and 3 bases from J, with 11 bases between. The CDR3 runs to 13 residues. The germline gives CDR1 SGDLS, CDR2 YYNGEE. The CDR3 DNA follows: TGTGCCAGCAGCCCACGTGAGTACTACGAGCAGTACTTC. Its protein is CASSPREYYEQYF. The full variable domain, completed using reference TRBV9 and TRBJ2-7, is DSGVTQTPKHLITATGQRVTLRCSPRSGDLSVYWYQQSLDQGLQFLIQYYNGEERAKGNILERFSAQQFPDLHSELNLSSLELGDSALYFCASSPREYYEQYFGPGTRLTVT.

This chain uses TRBV7-2 with TRBJ1-4; no definite D call. This CDR3 has 13 residues. The V end was cut by 2 bases, the J end by 8 bases, with 9 bases between. Germline V gene lookup returns CDR1 SGHTA and CDR2 FQGNSA. CDR3 region: CASSLSRREKLFF. Written as DNA, the CDR3 is TGTGCCAGCAGCTTATCTAGGCGAGAAAAACTGTTTTTT.

The V and J genes are TRBV5-1 and TRBJ2-5, with TRBD2 identical over 14 bases. Germline V CDR1 and CDR2: SGHRS, YFSETQ. The CDR3 consists of 17 residues. V was pared by 4 bases and J by 5 bases, with 10 bases of the junction left unmatched. The CDR3 DNA reads TGCGCCAGCAGCGAGGGACTAGCGGGAGATGCTTTTGAGACCCAGTACTTC. Translation: CASSEGLAGDAFETQYF.

The chain employs TRBV6-6 and TRBJ1-5; 8 bases align to TRBD1. Per the germline V gene, CDR1 is MNHNY and CDR2 is SVGAGI (reference sequence). The CDR3 loop spans 13 amino acids. V shed 7 bases and J 8 bases; nucleotides not matched to a gene: 7. CDR3 residues: CASTPDRVEPQHF. The CDR3 DNA reads TGTGCCAGCACCCCGGACAGGGTAGAGCCCCAGCATTTT.

The chain uses TRBV7-6 and TRBJ2-7, with D maybe TRBD2 (5 bases). The CDR3 is made up of 13 amino acids. Germline CDR1 is SGHVS and CDR2 is FNYEAQ. With 4 bases removed from V and 6 bases from J, the gap between germline ends came to 13 bases. The DNA for the CDR3 is TGTGCCAGCAGCTCGAGCTGGGCGGGCGAGCAGTACTTC. This gives the protein CASSSSWAGEQYF. Looking up the rest from reference TRBV7-6 and TRBJ2-7 gives the full variable domain: GAGVSQSPRYKVTKRGQDVALRCDPISGHVSLYWYRQALGQGPEFLTYFNYEAQQDKSGLPNDRFSAERPEGSISTLTIQRTEQRDSAMYRCASSSSWAGEQYFGPGTRLTVT.

The chain has TRBV6-5 and TRBJ1-2; TRBD1 agrees at 9 bases. The germline V gene has CDR1 MNHEY and CDR2 SVGAGI. This CDR3 region has 15 residues. V shed 7 bases and J 0 bases; nucleotides not matched to a gene: 6. The CDR3 region is CASTSGQGANYGYTF. Written as DNA, the CDR3 is TGTGCCAGCACTTCGGGACAGGGAGCTAACTATGGCTACACCTTC.

This clone was observed a handful of times. The rearrangement joins TRBV15 to TRBJ2-3; 10 nucleotides match TRBD2. Looked up from germline, CDR1 is LNHNV and CDR2 is YYDKDF (reference sequence). The CDR3 has 15 amino acids. Trimming took 3 bases from V and 6 from J; bases not matched to a gene: 6. This CDR3 is CATSRLAGESDTQYF. The CDR3, as DNA: TGTGCCACCAGCAGGCTAGCGGGAGAGTCGGATACGCAGTATTTT.

The chain links TRBV7-9 to TRBJ1-1; TRBD1 is a possible D gene (5 bases). The germline V gene has CDR1 SEHNR and CDR2 FQNEAQ (reference sequence). V lost 2 bases, J lost 8 bases, and 9 bases lay in between. The CDR3 contains 12 residues. The CDR3 DNA sequence: TGTGCCAGCAGCTTATTCCCAGGGGAAGCTTTCTTT. Protein sequence: CASSLFPGEAFF.

This clone showed up just once. The chain uses TRBV21-1 and TRBJ1-4. TRBV21-1 counts as a pseudogene. The CDR3 has 15 residues. The CDR3 protein is CASSKVVVPNEKLFF. For the CDR3, the DNA is TGTGCCAGCAGCAAAGTGGTAGTACCTAATGAAAAACTGTTTTTT.

The chain uses TRBV28 and TRBJ2-1; 10 bases map to TRBD2. Germline trimming cut 8 bases from V and 3 bases from J; bases unmatched to any gene: 4. The CDR3 spans 14 residues. The V gene's germline CDR1 is MDHEN and CDR2 SYDVKM. The CDR3 nucleotides are TGTGCCAGCGGGGAGCGGGAGGGCTACAATGAGCAGTTCTTC. Translation: CASGEREGYNEQFF.

The rearrangement uses TRBV19 and TRBJ1-5, with 9 positions matching TRBD1. The length of the CDR3 is 16 residues. Germline values: CDR1 LNHDA, CDR2 SQIVND (reference sequence). Trimming took 6 bases from V and 2 from J; bases not matched to a gene: 8. The CDR3 DNA follows: TGTGCCAGTAGGGATACAGGGGGCCGGGGCAATCAGCCCCAGCATTTT. Its protein is CASRDTGGRGNQPQHF. The variable domain in full, with the rest retrieved from reference TRBV19 and TRBJ1-5, is DGGITQSPKYLFRKEGQNVTLSCEQNLNHDAMYWYRQDPGQGLRLIYYSQIVNDFQKGDIAEGYSVSREKKESFPLTVTSAQKNPTAFYLCASRDTGGRGNQPQHFGDGTRLSIL.

This chain connects TRBV28 to TRBJ2-7; TRBD2 agrees at 13 bases. Germline V CDR1 and CDR2: MDHEN, SYDVKM. Losses at the gene ends were 8 bases for V and 4 bases for J; bases not matched to a gene: 5. The CDR3 consists of 14 residues. In DNA, the CDR3 is TGTGCCAGCTCAACTAGCGGGAGGGCGTACGAGCAGTACTTC. Protein product: CASSTSGRAYEQYF.

V is TRBV6-2 or TRBV6-3 and J is TRBJ2-5; 11 bases map to TRBD2. J was trimmed by 1 base and V by 5 bases; bases with no gene match: 12. Germline V gene sequence: CDR1 MNHEY, CDR2 SVGEGT. The CDR3 consists of 18 residues. The CDR3 coding sequence is TGTGCCAGCAGTAGAACCTCACTCGGACTAGCGGGCCAAGAGACCCAGTACTTC. This encodes CASSRTSLGLAGQETQYF.

This sequence joins TRBV27 and TRBJ2-7; possible D gene TRBD1, 6 bases. Germline-derived CDR1 and CDR2 are MNHEY and SMNVEV (reference sequence). CDR3 length equals 15 residues. V shed 5 bases and J shed 3 bases, with 17 bases lying between them. CDR3 DNA: TGTGCCAGCAGTCCGGCCCGGGACAACTTCTACGAGCAGTACTTC. It specifies CASSPARDNFYEQYF.

The V and J genes are TRBV9 and TRBJ2-5; D not certain. Germline CDR1 reads SGDLS; CDR2 reads YYNGEE. The CDR3 spans 16 residues. The V end was cut by 0 bases, the J end by 2 bases, with 14 bases between. The CDR3 DNA is TGTGCCAGCAGCGTAGGGATAGCCGAGACTCAAGAGACCCAGTACTTC. This sequence encodes CASSVGIAETQETQYF.

V is TRBV28 and J is TRBJ2-7; 7 bases fit TRBD1. Germline CDR1 and CDR2: MDHEN and SYDVKM. The V gene end was trimmed by 5 bases and the J gene end by 3 bases; junction bases not matched to a gene: 10. The CDR3 totals 15 residues. CDR3 loop: CASSIGKHRGYEQYF. The CDR3 coding sequence is TGTGCCAGCAGTATTGGCAAGCACAGGGGCTACGAGCAGTACTTC.

The chain employs TRBV5-4 and TRBJ2-3, with a possible D match to TRBD2 (7 bases). The CDR3 loop spans 16 amino acids. Germline-derived CDR1 and CDR2 are SGHNT and YYREEE (reference sequence). V was trimmed by 3 bases and J by 6 bases, leaving 20 bases between them. CDR3 loop: CASSSLGRGPGDTQYF. In DNA, the CDR3 is TGTGCCAGCAGCTCCCTGGGGCGGGGGCCGGGGGATACGCAGTATTTT.

J is TRBJ2-5 and V is TRBV5-1; D may be TRBD2 (6 bases). CDR1 and CDR2 (germline): SGHRS, YFSETQ. The CDR3 runs 14 residues. V lost 1 base and J lost 1, with 8 bases in between. The CDR3 sequence: CASSLTSIQETQYF. The CDR3, as DNA: TGCGCCAGCAGCTTGACTAGCATCCAAGAGACCCAGTACTTC.

The chain combines TRBV7-9 with TRBJ2-1; TRBD1 aligns across 7 bases. The V gene end was trimmed by 3 bases and the J gene end by 4 bases; junction bases not matched to a gene: 3. Germline loops: CDR1 SEHNR, CDR2 FQNEAQ (reference sequence). This CDR3 is 14 amino acids long. As DNA, the CDR3 is TGTGCCAGCAGCTTCCAGGGGGTTTACAATGAGCAGTTCTTC. Translating it yields CASSFQGVYNEQFF.

This chain joins TRBV19 and TRBJ1-4; 8 bases agree with TRBD1. Trimming took 3 bases from V and 5 from J; bases not matched to a gene: 11. The CDR3 is 17 amino acids. Germline-derived CDR1 and CDR2 are LNHDA and SQIVND (reference sequence). The CDR3 here is CASSMGPRDRRNEKLFF. CDR3 in DNA: TGTGCCAGTAGTATGGGCCCCCGGGACAGGAGAAATGAAAAACTGTTTTTT.